The clone carrying this TCR beta chain occurred many times. These data belong to a study of human T cells and chemical hapten exposure. Study-wide context: Patch tests put 0.01% DPC on the upper back, and the results were checked at 6 days.

Time point: patch test 2, 6 weeks after DPC sensitization. Treatment described: therapeutic diphenylcyclopropenone sensitization with weekly scalp DPC. Unfractionated whole blood served as the source for total RNA extraction. Per the original data handling: Per sample, the median was around 100,000 TCRs, with values from about 24,000 to 680,000. MiXCR, run by TCRdb on the RACE reads, gives a single entry per CDR3 protein. For this entry, the V and J calls and clone size follow TCRdb and not the study's own pipeline. The data show a few hundred thousand distinct CDR3 sequences, more than 5% seen once. The TCR originated in a woman aged 18 to 35 with alopecia areata. Some clones in this sample may be carry-over from other donors' samples. The sample was whole blood, taken in connection with sensitization to the hapten diphenylcyclopropenone (DPC).

The CDR3 loop reads CASSPGRDRGRFGYGYTF. The CDR3 DNA reads TGTGCCAGCAGCCCAGGCCGGGACAGGGGGCGATTTGGCTATGGCTACACCTTC. The gene calls are TRBV7-9 and TRBJ1-2; the match to TRBD1 covers 12 bases. Germline-derived CDR1 and CDR2 are SEHNR and FQNEAQ (reference sequence). The V and J ends lost 5 bases and 4 bases, in that order; junction bases with no gene match: 14. CDR3 length: 18 residues.